This passage covers 2 T cell receptor beta chains from one sample sequenced in a study of shared clonotypes between healthy human individuals. Clones were read by immunoSEQ multiplex PCR, and TCRdb kept only the in-frame ones, dropping some. Of roughly 500,000 clones in the sample, about 96% were seen once. The source material was naive CD4+ T cells sorted from blood. Subset defined: CD45RA+ positively selected. The receptors were sampled from a woman in her 30s in good health.

Only one count was recorded for this clone. The CDR3, as DNA: TGTGCCAGCAGCCACTGGGACAGCTCTGGAAACACCATATATTTT. Its protein product is CASSHWDSSGNTIYF. The rearrangement joins TRBV7-9 to TRBJ1-3; the match to TRBD1 covers 7 bases. V trimming: 5 bases; J trimming: 0 bases; junction bases outside the gene matches: 4. Germline assignment: CDR1 SEHNR and CDR2 FQNEAQ (reference sequence). The CDR3 consists of 15 residues.

This clone was recorded only once. This rearrangement joins TRBV4-1 to TRBJ2-3; the D is unclear. V gave up 0 bases and J gave up 3 bases, with 7 bases separating them. Germline V gene data show CDR1 as MGHRA and CDR2 as YSYEKL. The CDR3 loop spans 14 amino acids. The chain's CDR3 is CASSQDGRTDTQYF. The CDR3 nucleotides are TGCGCCAGCAGCCAAGACGGCCGAACAGATACGCAGTATTTT.